This T cell receptor beta chain originates from a study of cytomegalovirus exposure and HLA in healthy donors. Study-wide background: The platform used for the 110 or so validation repertoires matched that of the approximately 640 first-cohort repertoires, a later analysis reported. Overall study findings and caveats: Within the 90 to 150 validation repertoires, first-cohort TCR clusters tended to co-occur, according to a later analysis. Rarity held for most TCR sequences, but there were some public TCRs that occurred in many donors.

Turning to this clone: The antigen remains undetermined.

Germline CDR1 is SNHLY and CDR2 is FYNNEI. The CDR3 contains 15 residues. Trimming took 5 bases from V and 4 from J, leaving 17 bases between them. The data were produced by immunoSEQ multiplex PCR, yet TCRdb's version contains in-frame clones alone and is incomplete. The data hold 100,000 to 150,000 clones, with roughly nine tenths observed a single time. Source material: PBMCs. The TCR sequence derives from a woman aged 18-29 years in good health and CMV-seronegative. The J gene is TRBJ2-5, the V gene TRBV2, with TRBD1 as a possible D gene (6 bases). This chain's CDR3 is CASSSLQGRGETQYF. The CDR3 DNA sequence: TGTGCCAGCAGTAGCCTACAGGGCCGGGGAGAGACCCAGTACTTC.